The entry below gives a single TCR beta chain sequence along with its context. The target antigen is unknown. In the sorted-subset replicate PCRs, around 200 ng DNA, around 30,000 T cell genomes, was used. Original handling: Filtering differed because ImmunoSEQ produced junction-only sequences that carried no quality scores. Assay used: immunoSEQ multiplex PCR; TCRdb lists only in-frame clones, some missing. Clone size and the V and J calls come from that table; the DNA yielded D and trimming. This table has roughly 2.6 million clones, just over 90% appearing once. Per germline, CDR1 SGHTA and CDR2 FQGTGA. The J segment lost 3 bases and the V segment lost 4 bases, leaving 6 bases of the junction unmatched. This CDR3 contains 15 residues. These data belong to a study of shared clonotypes between healthy human individuals. General study results and limits: Some clonotypes were shared by all four sorted-subset donors, while others were not shared. The non-shared ones had lower generation probabilities than the shared ones.

CD45RA-negative memory and CD45RA+ naive subsets were split from the CD4+ cells. This TCR derives from a man aged 18 to 30 in good health. The source material was naive CD4+ T cells sorted from blood. Regarding subset: CD45RA+ positively selected. The V gene is TRBV7-3, the J gene TRBJ2-7; 10 bases map to TRBD1. Here the CDR3 DNA reads TGTGCCAGCAGCTCCTGGGACAGGGGACACTACGAGCAGTACTTC. As protein: CASSSWDRGHYEQYF.